This TCR beta chain was obtained from a study of regulatory T cells in long-lasting Graves disease. The TCR beta library used iRepertoire HTBI primers with Arm-PCR amplification of CDR3. TCRdb recomputed calls from the multiplex PCR reads with MiXCR, one row per CDR3 protein. The sample has 400,000 to 500,000 distinct CDR3 sequences, 14% seen once. The time point was: newly diagnosed GD, antithyroid drugs for less than 3 months. PBMC RNA served as the TCR library source. This clonotype was observed at least ten times. The CDR3 loop spans 15 amino acids. V lost 5 bases, J lost 0 bases, and 11 bases lay in between. Per the germline V gene, CDR1 is MNHEY and CDR2 is SVGEGT. Another study also made use of these data, one on T cells in Graves' hyperthyroidism and ophthalmopathy.

The input for sequencing was peripheral blood mononuclear cells (PBMCs), taken at new diagnosis, from a patient treated with antithyroid drugs. The chain joins TRBV6-2 or TRBV6-3 to TRBJ1-5, with a possible D match to TRBD1 (5 bases). This clonotype originated in a woman in her fifties or sixties with Graves disease. This CDR3 reads CASSEPTVSNQPQHF. DNA of the CDR3: TGTGCCAGCAGTGAACCGACAGTTAGCAATCAGCCCCAGCATTTT.